The present T cell receptor beta chain was sequenced within a study of T-cell memory formation after mild COVID-19. Germline V gives CDR1 SEHNR, CDR2 FQNEAQ (reference sequence). This CDR3 region has 16 residues. V was cut by 3 bases and J by 5 bases, with 18 bases left in between. Findings of the study overall: Mainly CM and EM harbored the contracting CD4+ clones; mainly EMRA harbored the CD8+ ones.

Note on this clonotype: The antigen is unknown.

TCRdb used MiXCR to reprocess the 5' RACE reads, holding one entry per CDR3 protein. Here the sample spans 400,000 or so distinct CDR3 sequences, roughly 20% being singletons. The clonotype comes from an adult woman who had mild COVID-19 (a few samples of this study predate the infection). Cell type and time point are not known. The sequenced material came from PBMCs or a T cell subset sorted from them (not recorded which). J is TRBJ2-3 and V is TRBV7-9; possibly TRBD1 or TRBD2 for D (5 bases each). Written as DNA, the CDR3 is TGTGCCAGCAGCTTTTCGGTGGGGGAGTCCCTAGATACGCAGTATTTT. Translated: CASSFSVGESLDTQYF.